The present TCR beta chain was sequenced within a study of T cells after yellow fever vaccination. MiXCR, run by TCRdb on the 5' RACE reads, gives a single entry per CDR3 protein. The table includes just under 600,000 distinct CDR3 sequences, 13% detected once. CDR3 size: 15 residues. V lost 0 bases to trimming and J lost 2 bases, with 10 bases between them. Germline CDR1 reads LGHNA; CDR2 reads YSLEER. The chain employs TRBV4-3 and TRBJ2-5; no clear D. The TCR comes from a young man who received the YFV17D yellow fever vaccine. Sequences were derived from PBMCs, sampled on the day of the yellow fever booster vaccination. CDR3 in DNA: TGCGCCAGCAGCCAAGATACGCGGAGTCAAGAGACCCAGTACTTC. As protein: CASSQDTRSQETQYF.